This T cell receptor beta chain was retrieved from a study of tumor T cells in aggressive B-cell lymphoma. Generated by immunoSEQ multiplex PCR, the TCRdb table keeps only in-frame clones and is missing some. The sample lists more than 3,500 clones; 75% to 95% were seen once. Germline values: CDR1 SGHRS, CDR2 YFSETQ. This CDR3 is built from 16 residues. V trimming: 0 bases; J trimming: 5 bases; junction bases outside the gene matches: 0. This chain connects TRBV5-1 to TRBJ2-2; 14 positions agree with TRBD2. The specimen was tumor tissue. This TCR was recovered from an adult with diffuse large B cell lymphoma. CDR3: CASSLGTSGGTGELFF. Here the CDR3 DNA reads TGCGCCAGCAGCTTGGGGACTAGCGGGGGGACCGGGGAGCTGTTTTTT.